This T cell receptor (beta chain) was observed in a study of blood T cells in healthy people across ages. Points from the study as a whole: Donors of long life had a larger count of naive CD4+ cells and greater diversity than aged donors. While age rose, TCR beta diversity per million T cells dropped in a roughly linear way. Shifts in expanded clonotypes may have been confounded by donor CMV status, which was unknown. Naive T cell percentage showed a strong correlation with TCR beta diversity.

Germline CDR1 GTSNPN, CDR2 SVGIG (reference sequence). The CDR3 spans 14 residues. V trimming: 1 base; J trimming: 7 bases; junction bases outside the gene matches: 10. As for this clonotype: Its antigen is currently unknown.

For the second PCR, which ran for roughly 7 to 11 cycles, a sample-barcoded 5' primer and a J-beta primer mix were used. TCRdb re-analysed the 5' RACE reads in MiXCR, keeping a single row per CDR3 protein. Found here are under 1,000,000 distinct CDR3 sequences, more than 35% of them singletons; the top ten hold over 15%. Sequenced sample: blood. The V gene is TRBV30, the J gene TRBJ2-7; 7 bases fit TRBD2. The clonotype was recovered from a man of 80 years or more in good health. CDR3 amino acids: CAWSGLAGVLEQYF. The CDR3 nucleotides read TGTGCCTGGAGTGGTTTGGCGGGAGTTTTAGAGCAGTACTTC.